The rows below give T cell receptor beta chains drawn from one sample of a study of cytomegalovirus exposure and HLA in healthy donors. Generated by immunoSEQ multiplex PCR, the TCRdb table keeps only in-frame clones and is missing some. The repertoire holds 120,000 or so clones, with over 75% as singletons. Sequencing was done on a sample of PBMCs. The receptors here all came from a woman aged 18-30 years in good health and CMV-seronegative. Both conserved end residues are part of each CDR3. D genes are given only for firm matches. Clone size appears in some rows only: once, few, many, or a class for an expanded clone.

TRBJ2-7,TRBV13,.,TRBD1,CASSLDRGLKTPSYEQYF,TGTGCCAGCAGCCTCGACAGGGGGCTTAAAACACCCTCCTACGAGCAGTACTTC
TRBJ1-2,TRBV7-2,.,TRBD1,CASSLRDRGFGGYTF,TGTGCCAGCAGCTTAAGGGACAGGGGATTCGGTGGCTACACCTTC
TRBJ2-7,TRBV7-2,once,.,CASSLTDYEQYF,TGTGCCAGCAGCTTGACAGACTACGAGCAGTACTTC
TRBJ1-1,TRBV6-5,.,TRBD1,CASSYSSRGPEAFF,TGTGCCAGCAGTTACTCGAGCAGGGGGCCTGAAGCTTTCTTT
TRBJ2-1,TRBV7-9,.,TRBD1,CASSDPTGALYNEQFF,TGTGCCAGCAGCGACCCGACAGGGGCCCTATACAATGAGCAGTTCTTC
TRBJ2-7,TRBV25-1,.,.,CASTPRGVSYEQYF,TGTGCCAGCACCCCCAGGGGGGTCTCCTACGAGCAGTACTTC
TRBJ2-3,TRBV10-1,.,.,CASSDPPNAALYTDAQYF,TGCGCCAGCAGTGACCCTCCCAATGCCGCTCTCTACACAGATGCGCAGTATTTT
TRBJ1-1,TRBV9,.,TRBD1,CASSAFGQGVAFF,TGTGCCAGCAGCGCCTTCGGACAGGGTGTTGCTTTCTTT
TRBJ1-2,TRBV6-6,.,.,CASRRDILIMVYTF,TGTGCCAGCAGGAGGGACATCTTAATTATGGTCTACACCTTC
TRBJ1-5,TRBV15,once,.,CATSRASEPQHF,TGTGCCACCAGCAGAGCATCGGAGCCCCAGCATTTT
TRBJ2-5,TRBV10-1,.,.,CASSRRLEETQYF,TGCGCCAGCAGTCGCAGGTTAGAGGAGACCCAGTACTTC
TRBJ2-3,TRBV10-3,.,TRBD2,CAISTSSTDTQYF,TGTGCCATCTCGACTAGCTCAACAGATACGCAGTATTTT
TRBJ2-7,TRBV10-1,.,TRBD2,CASSESTSAGSYEQYF,TGCGCCAGCAGTGAGTCGACTAGCGCGGGATCCTACGAGCAGTACTTC
TRBJ1-4,TRBV5-1,.,.,CASSSSGSNEKLFF,TGCGCCAGCAGCTCCAGCGGATCAAATGAAAAACTGTTTTTT
TRBJ2-2,TRBV7-9,.,TRBD1,CASSLGQGYTGELFF,TGTGCCAGCAGCTTAGGACAGGGGTACACCGGGGAGCTGTTTTTT
TRBJ2-7,TRBV28,.,TRBD2,CASSLTSGSSYEQYF,TGTGCCAGCAGTTTAACTAGCGGGAGCTCCTACGAGCAGTACTTC
TRBJ1-2,TRBV5-5,few,TRBD1,CASSVPAGQSLNYGYTF,TGTGCCAGCAGCGTTCCTGCGGGACAGTCTCTTAACTATGGCTACACCTTC
TRBJ1-2,TRBV10-2,.,TRBD1,CASSIDRVKGYTF,TGCGCCAGCAGTATTGACAGGGTTAAGGGCTACACCTTC
TRBJ2-5,TRBV13,.,TRBD2,CASSFSTSGVQETQYF,TGTGCCAGCAGCTTTTCAACTAGCGGGGTACAAGAGACCCAGTACTTC
TRBJ2-2,TRBV5-1,.,TRBD2,CASSLQAMTSGTGGELFF,TGCGCCAGCAGCTTGCAAGCGATGACTAGCGGGACGGGCGGGGAGCTGTTTTTT
TRBJ1-4,TRBV10-3,.,.,CAISDPGDGEKLFF,TGTGCCATCAGTGACCCGGGGGATGGTGAAAAACTGTTTTTT
TRBJ1-2,TRBV27,few,TRBD1,CASSFLQGLGYGYTF,TGTGCCAGCAGTTTCCTACAGGGGTTGGGCTATGGCTACACCTTC
TRBJ2-4,TRBV30,.,TRBD1,CAWRDRGAKNSQYF,TGTGCCTGGAGGGACAGGGGGGCCAAAAACAGTCAGTACTTC
TRBJ1-3,TRBV19,once,.,CASTPTGRNSGNTIYF,TGTGCCAGTACTCCGACAGGTCGGAACTCTGGAAACACCATATATTTT
TRBJ2-3,TRBV7-2,few,TRBD2,CAKHPGLVGPDTQYF,TGTGCCAAACACCCGGGACTAGTTGGGCCAGATACGCAGTATTTT
TRBJ2-5,TRBV6-1,.,.,CASSQGGFRETQYF,TGTGCCAGCAGCCAAGGAGGCTTTCGGGAGACCCAGTACTTC
TRBJ1-2,TRBV5-6,.,.,CASSLFPTGNYGYTF,TGTGCCAGCAGCTTGTTCCCCACAGGGAACTATGGCTACACCTTC
TRBJ1-2,TRBV11-2,few,TRBD1,CASSLVNGQGGYTF,TGTGCCAGCAGCTTAGTCAACGGACAGGGTGGCTACACCTTC
TRBJ1-5,TRBV19,.,.,CASSLRPPGSDQPQHF,TGTGCCAGTAGTCTCCGACCCCCCGGGTCCGATCAGCCCCAGCATTTT